This entry lists 7 T cell receptor beta chains sequenced from one sample in a study of blood T cell repertoires in COVID-19. Measured with immunoSEQ multiplex PCR; TCRdb has only the in-frame clones, and not every one. Here the sample spans 85,000 to 130,000 clones, 65% to 90% being singletons. Sequencing used PBMCs or T cells enriched from blood (not recorded which). Every receptor here comes from a woman aged 50 to 60 who had recovered from COVID-19.

The chain couples TRBV5-1 to TRBJ2-5; 12 positions match TRBD2. The germline gives CDR1 SGHRS, CDR2 YFSETQ. With 4 bases clipped from V and 2 bases from J, the junction kept 3 bases outside the gene matches. The CDR3 sequence is 15 residues long. The CDR3, as DNA: TGCGCCAGCAGCCTAGGACTAGCGGGGCAAGAGACCCAGTACTTC. Translating it yields CASSLGLAGQETQYF. Complete variable domain (other parts from reference TRBV5-1 and TRBJ2-5): KAGVTQTPRYLIKTRGQQVTLSCSPISGHRSVSWYQQTPGQGLQFLFEYFSETQRNKGNFPGRFSGRQFSNSRSEMNVSTLELGDSALYLCASSLGLAGQETQYFGPGTRLLVL.

The V and J genes are TRBV7-9 and TRBJ1-2; 9 positions agree with TRBD1. Germline CDR1 reads SEHNR; CDR2 reads FQNEAQ (reference sequence). With 5 bases clipped from V and 6 bases from J, the junction kept 10 bases outside the gene matches. The CDR3 consists of 15 residues. This CDR3 is CASSATQGASDGYTF. The CDR3, as DNA: TGTGCCAGCAGCGCCACACAGGGGGCTTCGGATGGCTACACCTTC.

The chain recombines TRBV7-6 with TRBJ2-7; TRBD1 might be the D (6 bases). The germline V and J ends were trimmed by 2 bases and 7 bases, with 12 bases remaining between them. Germline V gene lookup returns CDR1 SGHVS and CDR2 FNYEAQ. This CDR3 has 13 amino acids. CDR3 in amino acids: CASSLNRVGEQYF. As DNA, the CDR3 is TGTGCCAGCAGCTTAAACAGGGTGGGAGAGCAGTACTTC. The full variable domain, rest sourced from reference TRBV7-6 and TRBJ2-7, is GAGVSQSPRYKVTKRGQDVALRCDPISGHVSLYWYRQALGQGPEFLTYFNYEAQQDKSGLPNDRFSAERPEGSISTLTIQRTEQRDSAMYRCASSLNRVGEQYFGPGTRLTVT.

The V and J genes are TRBV5-1 and TRBJ2-3; 7 nucleotides align to TRBD1. The V gene's germline CDR1 is SGHRS and CDR2 YFSETQ. Unmatched junction bases numbered 3, after V lost 0 bases and J lost 2 bases. The CDR3 has 15 residues. The CDR3 reads CASSLGTGFTDTQYF. In nucleotides, the CDR3 is TGCGCCAGCAGCTTGGGGACAGGTTTCACAGATACGCAGTATTTT.

This rearrangement joins TRBV5-1 to TRBJ2-5, with TRBD1 as a possible D gene (5 bases). Germline V gene lookup returns CDR1 SGHRS and CDR2 YFSETQ. The CDR3 length is 18 residues. Between the trimmed V and J ends, which lost 2 bases and 5 bases, there was a span of 25 bases. CDR3 region: CASSFHPTQTGAVETQYF. CDR3 in DNA: TGCGCCAGCAGCTTCCACCCGACTCAGACTGGGGCGGTGGAGACCCAGTACTTC.

This clone has only a few counts. The chain employs TRBV28 and TRBJ1-2; D perhaps matches TRBD1 (6 bases). Trimming took 4 bases from V and 2 from J, leaving 11 bases between them. Germline V gene sequence: CDR1 MDHEN, CDR2 SYDVKM. The CDR3 totals 14 residues. CDR3 bases: TGTGCCAGCAGTTCCACGGACAGAAACTATGGCTACACCTTC. Translation: CASSSTDRNYGYTF.

This chain uses TRBV5-8 with TRBJ2-7, with a possible D match to TRBD2 (6 bases). This CDR3 contains 14 residues. Germline lookup yields CDR1 SGHTS and CDR2 YDEGEE. V lost 3 bases and J lost 3, with 13 bases in between. The CDR3 coding sequence is TGTGCCAGCAGCTCACCGGGACTGCACTACGAGCAGTACTTC. This codes for CASSSPGLHYEQYF.